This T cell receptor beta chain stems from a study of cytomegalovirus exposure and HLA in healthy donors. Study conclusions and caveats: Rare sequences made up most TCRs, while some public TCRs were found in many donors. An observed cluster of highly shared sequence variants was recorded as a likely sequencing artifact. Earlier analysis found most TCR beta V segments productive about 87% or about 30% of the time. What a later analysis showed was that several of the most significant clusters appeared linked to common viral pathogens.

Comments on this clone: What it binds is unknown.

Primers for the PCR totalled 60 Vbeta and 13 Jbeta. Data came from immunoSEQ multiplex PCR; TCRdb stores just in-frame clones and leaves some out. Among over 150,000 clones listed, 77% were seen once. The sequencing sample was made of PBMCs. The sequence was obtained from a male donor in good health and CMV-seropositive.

The CDR3 nucleotides read TGTGCCAGTAGTCCTCTAAGCGGGGGGCAGGGGACAGATACGCAGTATTTT. Its translation is CASSPLSGGQGTDTQYF. The rearrangement joins TRBV19 to TRBJ2-3, with 9 bases aligning to TRBD2. There are 17 residues in the CDR3. The junction had 12 bases not matched to a gene; V was cut back by 5 bases and J by 3 bases. Germline-derived CDR1 and CDR2 are LNHDA and SQIVND (reference sequence). The full variable domain, in which reference TRBV19 and TRBJ2-3 provide the parts outside the CDR3, is DGGITQSPKYLFRKEGQNVTLSCEQNLNHDAMYWYRQDPGQGLRLIYYSQIVNDFQKGDIAEGYSVSREKKESFPLTVTSAQKNPTAFYLCASSPLSGGQGTDTQYFGPGTRLTVL.